The text below deals with one TCR beta chain. Its antigen remains undetermined. Base qualities are not provided; no much larger clone lies one nucleotide away. The data belong to a study of tumor-infiltrating lymphocytes in localized non-small cell lung cancer (TCRdb year 2021). Regarding the research as a whole: The cohort included patients whose samples were collected after neoadjuvant chemotherapy, as well as both smokers and never-smokers and several histologies. A total of 45 to 60 patients were part of the paired comparison of immunoSEQ T-cell fraction between tumor and uninvolved lung. The overall ICON cohort was composed of around 150 surgical patients with localized non-small cell lung cancer whose tumors were resected. The same patients underwent several integrated assays, with TCR sequencing performed together with flow cytometry, multiplex immunofluorescence, RNA-seq, exome sequencing and proteomics. Resected tumor tissue and uninvolved lung tissue described as non-adjacent to the tumor were contributed by each patient, with both tissues obtained from the same patient. On the study overall, not on this receptor specifically: Because different assays used different pieces of the same tissue, technical variation could not be distinguished from intratumor heterogeneity. Because assay coverage varied across patients depending on available tissue quantity, TCR sequencing was performed for only a subset of the cohort. No association of tumor T-cell fraction from TCR sequencing with recurrence-free survival was found (p = 0.61). Consistent with immunofluorescence CD3 counts, TCRbeta sequencing supported greater T cell infiltration in tumors than in uninvolved lung tissue. No difference in TCR-derived T-cell fraction was observed between the flow cytometry-defined immunotypes IM1 (good prognosis) and IM2 (poor prognosis).

Patient enrollment in ICON started in the first half of 2016, and the final patient was enrolled in the second half of 2018. From a subcohort of about 70 patients, fresh tumor and matched uninvolved tissue were collected for in-depth immune analyses, including TCR sequencing. DNA isolated from bulk tissue, without cell sorting, was used for TCR sequencing. TCR sequencing with the immunoSEQ assay provided the T-cell fraction in tumor and uninvolved lung tissue. The study's own analysis went as follows. To analyze survival, patients were divided into a high T-cell fraction group (upper tertile) and a low T-cell fraction group (lower two tertiles), and the two groups were compared using a log-rank test. A signed-rank test was used to test paired tumor versus uninvolved lung differences in T-cell fraction. TCRdb's version of the immuneACCESS table is confined to in-frame rearrangements and falls short of the full clone set. An unresolved V gene accounts for under half of the shortfall where checked; the remainder is of unknown origin. D and trimming come from the DNA, and the V and J calls and clone size come from that table. The sample yields around 5,400 clones; about 81% were counted once. The ten largest make up roughly 9.7% of the sample.

Via the germline V gene, CDR1 is MDHEN and CDR2 SYDVKM. The germline ends are 13 bases apart after V is trimmed by 7 bases and J by 9 bases. Its CDR3 holds 12 amino acids, cysteine through phenylalanine. Just the 36-base CDR3 DNA is kept, in frame starting at base 1. The clonotype was recovered from a human donor with non-small cell lung cancer. The sequenced material came from lung tumor tissue. This chain is built from TRBV28 and TRBJ2-4, with the D assignment possibly TRBD1 or TRBD2, given 5 matching bases for each. The CDR3 reads CASTPPRGIQYF. DNA sequence: TGTGCCAGCACCCCTCCGAGGGGCATTCAGTACTTC.